This paragraph covers one T cell receptor beta chain sequence. Its antigen is undetermined. Method: immunoSEQ multiplex PCR; TCRdb's copy keeps in-frame clones and lacks some. The sample comprises some 1 million clones, more than 60% of which are singletons, and 1.5% rests with the top ten. The sample is drawn from a study of shared clonotypes between healthy human individuals. For the study at large: For every donor, three CD4 naive, three CD4 memory, two CD8 naive and one CD8 memory plates were used.

The ends were cut back, 0 bases at V and 2 bases at J, with 11 bases in the middle. Germline assignment: CDR1 SGHRS and CDR2 YFSETQ. The CDR3 is 15 residues long. Study-level results: Several donors had about 5% of their naive CD4 clonotypes in common. Even with large depth, rarefaction showed that sorted-subset sequencing was incomplete.

This rearrangement joins TRBV5-1 to TRBJ2-5; D unclear. The sequenced sample was memory CD4+ T cells sorted from blood. As for subset: CD45RA-negative fraction. The source of this sequence is a man aged 18 to 30 in good health. The CDR3 DNA sequence: TGCGCCAGCAGCTTGGGAGGAGTTCCACAAGAGACCCAGTACTTC. The encoded protein is CASSLGGVPQETQYF.